The sequence of this T cell receptor beta chain was determined in a study of long-term antiretroviral therapy in people with HIV. As concerns this clone: What it recognizes is unknown.

General study findings and limits: Whichever time point was examined, clones expanded before ART dominated the repertoire.

V lost 5 bases and J lost 7, with 9 bases in between. The CDR3 contains 11 residues. Germline CDR1 is DFQATT and CDR2 is SNEGSKA (reference sequence). A v3.0 immunoSEQ assay was performed at survey level. Profiled with immunoSEQ multiplex PCR; TCRdb holds only in-frame clones, not every one. The data hold roughly 19,000 clones, with 82% observed a single time. PBMC samples from each donor numbered at least one pre-ART and at least two post-ART. Samples held about 0.9-10 million cryopreserved PBMC before DNA extraction. The sequence derives from a man aged 35 to 55 with HIV. The sample in question was unsorted PBMCs, obtained about 2.4 years after starting antiretroviral therapy. V and J are TRBV20-1 and TRBJ2-1; perhaps TRBD2 as D (6 bases). Written as DNA, the CDR3 is TGCAGTGCTGGGGACTGGAATGAGCAGTTCTTC. It translates to CSAGDWNEQFF.